This entry lists 11 T cell receptor beta chains sequenced from one sample in a study of blood T cells in healthy people across ages. Primed by a sample-barcoded 5' primer and a J-beta primer mix, a second PCR proceeded for roughly 6 to 12 cycles. TCRdb re-derived calls from the 5' RACE reads in MiXCR, one entry per CDR3 protein. The sample holds around 820,000 distinct CDR3 sequences, 20% to 25% seen once. These data were also reused for a study on T cells of mothers and their children.

The sequenced material came from blood. These receptors were collected from a boy between 10 and 17 years old in good health.

At least ten counts were recorded for this clonotype. The genes are TRBV10-3 and TRBJ2-7; possible D gene TRBD1, 5 bases. The CDR3 spans 12 residues. CDR1 is ENHRY, CDR2 SYGVKD, per germline. V was trimmed by 2 bases and J by 5 bases, leaving 7 bases between them. The CDR3 reads CAISEAGNEQYF. The DNA of the CDR3 is TGTGCCATCAGTGAGGCAGGGAACGAGCAGTACTTC.

V and J are TRBV20-1 and TRBJ2-1; no firm D call. Trimming took off 3 bases at V and 0 bases at J, with 12 bases between the two ends. Germline V gene sequence: CDR1 DFQATT, CDR2 SNEGSKA (reference sequence). This CDR3 spans 15 amino acids. CDR3 in amino acids: CSASAVESSYNEQFF. In nucleotides, the CDR3 is TGCAGTGCTAGTGCGGTGGAGAGCTCCTACAATGAGCAGTTCTTC.

This clonotype appeared a few times. The chain couples TRBV24-1 to TRBJ2-4, with 10 bases aligning to TRBD1. CDR3 size: 15 residues. With 4 bases clipped from V and 5 bases from J, the junction kept 4 bases outside the gene matches. CDR1 is KGHDR, CDR2 SFDVKD, per germline. CDR3 bases: TGTGCCACCAGTGACGACAGGGGGCCTCAAAACATTCAGTACTTC. Its translation is CATSDDRGPQNIQYF.

This clonotype turned up a few times. The chain recombines TRBV7-2 with TRBJ1-4, with 11 bases lining up with TRBD1. Unmatched junction bases numbered 9, after V lost 5 bases and J lost 4 bases. The CDR3 is 17 residues long. Germline CDR1 and CDR2: SGHTA and FQGNSA. CDR3 residues: CASSQKDRGLRNEKLFF. For the CDR3, the DNA is TGTGCCAGCAGCCAAAAGGACAGGGGGCTTCGTAATGAAAAACTGTTTTTT.

The chain is built from TRBV20-1 and TRBJ2-7; 7 positions match TRBD1. This CDR3 region has 15 residues. CDR1 and CDR2 from the germline V gene are DFQATT and SNEGSKA (reference sequence). The V gene end was trimmed by 4 bases and the J gene end by 0 bases; junction bases not matched to a gene: 9. CDR3 sequence: CSAIYLGGNSYEQYF. DNA of the CDR3: TGCAGTGCTATTTATTTAGGGGGCAACTCCTACGAGCAGTACTTC.

This clonotype appeared a few times. The CDR3 loop is CAISERNSWEQFF. The CDR3 DNA sequence: TGTGCCATCAGTGAGAGGAACTCATGGGAGCAGTTCTTC. The gene calls are TRBV10-3 and TRBJ2-1, with unresolved D. V lost 2 bases and J 10 bases, leaving 12 bases between the germline ends. The CDR3 extends over 13 amino acids. Germline-derived CDR1 and CDR2 are ENHRY and SYGVKD.

The V and J genes are TRBV30 and TRBJ1-1; D unclear. Germline CDR1 is GTSNPN and CDR2 is SVGIG (reference sequence). CDR3 length: 14 residues. The V end was cut by 4 bases, the J end by 3 bases, with 15 bases between. CDR3 in DNA: TGTGCCTGGACCCTAGGACCTGGGGACACTGAAGCTTTCTTT. Protein sequence: CAWTLGPGDTEAFF.

This chain links TRBV12-3 or TRBV12-4 with TRBJ1-2; no clear D gene. This CDR3 has 11 amino acids. The germline V and J ends were trimmed by 8 bases and 8 bases, with 12 bases remaining between them. CDR3 bases: TGTGCCAGCGTTCGGTTGTCGGGCTACACCTTC. Protein sequence: CASVRLSGYTF.

The chain links TRBV5-5 to TRBJ2-7, with D hard to call. Gene TRBJ2-1 matches the end of the DNA better, so the J call may be wrong. Germline lookup yields CDR1 SGHKS and CDR2 YYEKEE (reference sequence). The CDR3 sequence is 14 residues long. The CDR3 nucleotides are TGTGCCAGCAGGTTACTCCTCGCCTACAATGAGCAGTTCTTC. Protein product: CASRLLLAYNEQFF.

There are a few counts of this clonotype. The CDR3 sequence: CASSAAGGVQETQYF. For the CDR3, the DNA is TGTGCCAGCAGCGCCGCGGGGGGCGTCCAAGAGACCCAGTACTTC. The chain joins TRBV9 to TRBJ2-5, with TRBD2 identical over 8 bases. The junction had 5 bases not matched to a gene; V was cut back by 3 bases and J by 1 base. The CDR3 extends over 15 amino acids. Germline V gene lookup returns CDR1 SGDLS and CDR2 YYNGEE.

This clonotype turned up a few times. The genes are TRBV5-1 and TRBJ2-5; 7 positions agree with TRBD1. V shed 2 bases and J 2 bases; nucleotides not matched to a gene: 6. Germline CDR1 is SGHRS and CDR2 is YFSETQ. The CDR3 spans 15 residues. This CDR3 is CASSFTGVRQETQYF. The CDR3 nucleotides are TGCGCCAGCAGCTTTACAGGGGTTCGACAAGAGACCCAGTACTTC.